This T cell receptor (beta chain) was captured in a study of cytomegalovirus exposure and HLA in healthy donors. Study findings and constraints: Investigators reported about 160 TCR beta chains as tied to cytomegalovirus.

This clone was observed a handful of times. Antigen unknown. Germline CDR1 is LNHDA and CDR2 is SQIVND (reference sequence). This CDR3 has 14 amino acids. V was trimmed by 2 bases and J by 2 bases, leaving 9 bases between them. Clones were sequenced by immunoSEQ multiplex PCR, and TCRdb holds only the in-frame ones, with some missing. The sample has 150,000 to 200,000 clones; about 82% are singletons. The chain is built from TRBV19 and TRBJ1-2, with D unresolved. The sequenced sample was PBMCs. The clonotype was recovered from a woman in her late teens or twenties in good health and CMV-seronegative. The CDR3 bases are TGTGCCAGTAGTATATCCGGCGGAAACTATGGCTACACCTTC. Amino acids: CASSISGGNYGYTF.